Following are 5 T cell receptor beta chains from one sample sequenced in a study of CDR3 diversity in severe acne. TCRdb ran MiXCR on the PCR reads and lists one entry per CDR3 protein. The sample comprises around 83,000 distinct CDR3 sequences, 45% to 55% of which are singletons, and more than 9% rests with the top ten. Sequencing was done on a sample of blood. All receptors derive from a male donor with severe acne vulgaris.

This clonotype showed up just a few times. The V gene is TRBV20-1, the J gene TRBJ1-5; 7 positions agree with TRBD1. CDR3 size: 14 residues. J gave up 2 bases and V 6 bases, and 7 bases lay outside the gene matches. Looked up from germline, CDR1 is DFQATT and CDR2 is SNEGSKA (reference sequence). The CDR3 is CSASSTGGNQPQHF. CDR3 nucleotide sequence: TGCAGTGCCAGCAGCACAGGGGGCAATCAGCCCCAGCATTTT.

This clonotype appeared a few times. A clone one base away is much larger, so this may be a read error. The V and J genes are TRBV5-1 and TRBJ2-7; perhaps TRBD1 as D (5 bases). CDR1 and CDR2 from the germline V gene are SGHRS and YFSETQ. The CDR3 runs to 15 residues. Here the CDR3 DNA reads TGCGCCAGCAGCTTGGATACAGGTTTTACCTACGTGCAGTACTTC. Its translation is CASSLDTGFTYVQYF.

V usage is TRBV7-8 and J usage is TRBJ2-5, with D possibly matching TRBD1 (5 bases). Trimming took 0 bases from V and 5 from J, leaving 10 bases between them. The CDR3 spans 14 residues. Germline V gives CDR1 SGHVS, CDR2 FQNEAQ. The CDR3 region has the DNA TGTGCCAGCAGCTTAGCGGCAGGGTTGGAGACCCAGTACTTC. Its translation: CASSLAAGLETQYF.

Concerning this clonotype itself: A much larger clonotype is one base distant, so this may be a read error. This chain links TRBV10-3 with TRBJ2-1, with TRBD2 identical over 7 bases. The germline V gene encodes CDR1 ENHRY and CDR2 SYGVKD. This CDR3 spans 17 amino acids. CDR3 sequence: CAIGESKTGGSYNEQFF. DNA of the CDR3: TGTGCCATCGGTGAGTCGAAAACGGGAGGCTCCTACAATGAGCAGTTCTTC.

This clonotype is medium-sized by share. J is TRBJ1-6 and V is TRBV14, with D perhaps TRBD1 (5 bases). V lost 0 bases and J 9 bases, leaving 12 bases between the germline ends. CDR1 and CDR2 (germline): SGHDN, FVKESK. The CDR3 runs 15 residues. The CDR3 here is CASSQEGRGSSPLHF. CDR3 coding DNA: TGTGCCAGCAGCCAAGAGGGGCGGGGATCTTCACCCCTCCACTTT.